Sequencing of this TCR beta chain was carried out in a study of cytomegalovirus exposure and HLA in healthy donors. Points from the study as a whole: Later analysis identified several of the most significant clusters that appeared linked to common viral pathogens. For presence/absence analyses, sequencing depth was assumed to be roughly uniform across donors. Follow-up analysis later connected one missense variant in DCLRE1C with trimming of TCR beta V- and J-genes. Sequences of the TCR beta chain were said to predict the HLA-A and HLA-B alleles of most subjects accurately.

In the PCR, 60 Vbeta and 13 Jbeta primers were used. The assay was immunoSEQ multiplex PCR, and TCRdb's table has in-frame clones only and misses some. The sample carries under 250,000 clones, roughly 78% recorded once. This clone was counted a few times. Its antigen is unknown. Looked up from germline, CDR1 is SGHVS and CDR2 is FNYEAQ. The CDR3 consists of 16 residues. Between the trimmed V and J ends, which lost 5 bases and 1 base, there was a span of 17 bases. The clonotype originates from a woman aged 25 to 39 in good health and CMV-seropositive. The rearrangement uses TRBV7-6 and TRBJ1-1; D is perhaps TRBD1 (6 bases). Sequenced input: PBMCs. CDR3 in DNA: TGTGCCAGCAGCCCACGAAGGGGGAAGACGAACACTGAAGCTTTCTTT. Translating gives CASSPRRGKTNTEAFF.